The clone carrying this T cell receptor (beta chain) appeared a few times. Arm-PCR of CDR3 regions with iRepertoire HTBI primers generated TCR beta libraries. A single record per CDR3 protein comes from TCRdb applying MiXCR to the multiplex PCR reads. The sample has 350,000 to 500,000 distinct CDR3 sequences; approximately 16% are singletons. This record belongs to a study of regulatory T cells in long-lasting Graves disease. Time point specified: newly diagnosed GD, antithyroid drugs for less than 3 months. The TCR library used RNA extracted from PBMCs. The same data also went into a second study, on T cells in Graves' hyperthyroidism and ophthalmopathy.

This TCR came from a woman aged 18-29 years with Graves disease. Sequences were derived from peripheral blood mononuclear cells (PBMCs), sampled at new diagnosis, from a patient treated with antithyroid drugs.

The CDR3 sequence is CASSQDRDGIGELFF. The CDR3 coding sequence is TGCGCCAGCAGCCAAGATAGGGACGGAATCGGGGAGCTGTTTTTT. The V gene is TRBV4-1, the J gene TRBJ2-2; either TRBD1 or TRBD2 may supply D (5 bases each). Germline lookup yields CDR1 MGHRA and CDR2 YSYEKL. The CDR3 length is 15 residues. The ends were cut back, 0 bases at V and 7 bases at J, with 12 bases in the middle.